This record concerns one TCR beta chain sequence. The assay was immunoSEQ multiplex PCR, and TCRdb's table has in-frame clones only and misses some. Of some 80,000 clones listed, approximately 94% are singletons. With 0 bases removed from V and 8 bases from J, the gap between germline ends came to 6 bases. The CDR3 contains 12 residues. Germline CDR1 SGHAT, CDR2 FQNNGV. The data are from a study of technical replicates of blood from a few donors. This chain connects TRBV11-2 to TRBJ2-3; D perhaps matches TRBD2 (5 bases). The sequenced sample consisted of T cells isolated from PBMCs. The receptor was derived from a human donor in good health. The CDR3 nucleotides read TGTGCCAGCAGCTTAGATCGGGGTACGCAGTATTTT. This codes for CASSLDRGTQYF.